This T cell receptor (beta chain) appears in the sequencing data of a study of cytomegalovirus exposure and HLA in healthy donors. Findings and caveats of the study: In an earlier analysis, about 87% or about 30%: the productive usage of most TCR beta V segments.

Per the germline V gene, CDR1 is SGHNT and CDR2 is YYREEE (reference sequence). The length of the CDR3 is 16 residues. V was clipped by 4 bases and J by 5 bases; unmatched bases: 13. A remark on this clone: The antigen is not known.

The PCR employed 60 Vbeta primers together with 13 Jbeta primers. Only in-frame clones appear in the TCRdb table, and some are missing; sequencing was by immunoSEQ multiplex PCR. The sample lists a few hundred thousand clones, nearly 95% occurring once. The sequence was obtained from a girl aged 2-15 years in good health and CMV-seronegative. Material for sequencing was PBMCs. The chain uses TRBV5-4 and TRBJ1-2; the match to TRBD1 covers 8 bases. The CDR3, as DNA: TGTGCCAGCAGCAACATACCGGGACAGGAGGATTATGGCTACACCTTC. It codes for CASSNIPGQEDYGYTF.